The 23 T cell receptor beta chains below all came from one sample that was sequenced in a study of post-analysis software for immune sequencing data. General study points: Compared with controls, patients had more of about five TRBV segments, including TRBV5-6, TRBV5-1 and TRBV20-1.

cDNA libraries for TCR beta contained unique molecular identifiers. TCRdb ran MiXCR on the PCR reads and lists one entry per CDR3 protein. This sample has hundreds of thousands of distinct CDR3 sequences, with approximately 45% found just once. Their target antigens are unknown. Source material: blood. The receptors here all came from a girl aged 5-17 years with multiple sclerosis.

This clonotype is a singleton in its sample. The V and J genes are TRBV12-3 or TRBV12-4 and TRBJ1-5; D remains ambiguous. The CDR3 contains 15 residues. V lost 7 bases and J lost 1, with 14 bases in between. Here the CDR3 reads CASTEPLVSNQPQHF. In nucleotides, the CDR3 is TGTGCCAGCACCGAGCCCCTGGTGAGCAATCAGCCCCAGCATTTT.

V gene TRBV20-1 combines with J gene TRBJ1-5; a weak D match, TRBD1 (6 bases). CDR3 length: 14 amino acids. CDR1 is DFQATT, CDR2 SNEGSKA, per germline (reference sequence). V was shortened by 4 bases and J by 2 bases, with 12 bases between the two germline ends. The CDR3 coding sequence is TGCAGTGCTACGCCGTCAGGGGGCAATCAGCCCCAGCATTTT. Translation gives CSATPSGGNQPQHF.

This clonotype was counted once. V gene TRBV7-2 combines with J gene TRBJ2-1; TRBD2 matches at 7 bases. The J call could be wrong; TRBJ2-7 is a better fit for the DNA end. This CDR3 comprises 14 residues. Germline V gene lookup returns CDR1 SGHTA and CDR2 FQGNSA. The CDR3 nucleotides read TGTGCCAGCAGCTTAATGAGCCCAGCGGGGGAGCAGTACTTC. Protein product: CASSLMSPAGEQYF.

This clonotype was seen only once. This chain joins TRBV6-1 and TRBJ2-5; tentative D call: TRBD2 (5 bases). Germline values: CDR1 MNHNS, CDR2 SASEGT. V was pared by 0 bases and J by 11 bases, with 7 bases between. This CDR3 has 11 amino acids. The CDR3 nucleotides read TGTGCCAGCAGTGAAGCGTGGGAGCAGTACTTC. Protein sequence: CASSEAWEQYF.

This clonotype was counted a few times. The V gene is TRBV27, the J gene TRBJ2-7, with 14 bases lining up with TRBD2. The CDR3 is made up of 17 amino acids. Losses at the gene ends were 5 bases for V and 4 bases for J; bases not matched to a gene: 10. Germline V gene lookup returns CDR1 MNHEY and CDR2 SMNVEV (reference sequence). CDR3 region: CASSPEGLAGALYEQYF. The CDR3 coding sequence is TGTGCCAGCAGTCCAGAGGGACTAGCGGGAGCCCTTTACGAGCAGTACTTC.

The chain carries TRBV19 and TRBJ2-4; the D call may be TRBD1 or TRBD2 (5 bases each). Germline V gives CDR1 LNHDA, CDR2 SQIVND (reference sequence). CDR3 length equals 13 residues. The ends were cut back, 10 bases at V and 6 bases at J, with 16 bases in the middle. The CDR3 spells CATSPGLANIQYF. The CDR3 DNA follows: TGTGCCACCTCTCCGGGGCTAGCAAACATTCAGTACTTC.

The chain uses TRBV29-1 and TRBJ1-1, with 12 nucleotides matching TRBD1. Germline CDR1 reads SQVTM; CDR2 reads ANQGSEA. This CDR3 region has 13 residues. Trimming took 8 bases from V and 2 from J; bases not matched to a gene: 3. In DNA form, the CDR3 reads TGCAGCTCAGGGACAGGGGGCAACACTGAAGCTTTCTTT. Its translation is CSSGTGGNTEAFF.

The count of this clonotype is one. This rearrangement joins TRBV7-9 to TRBJ2-5; maybe TRBD2 (6 bases). Germline CDR1 and CDR2: SEHNR and FQNEAQ (reference sequence). This CDR3 contains 15 residues. Deletions cut 4 bases from V and 4 bases from J, with 16 bases between. The CDR3 nucleotides read TGTGCCAGCAGCTGGGAGACGGGACTGGGAGAGACCCAGTACTTC. This encodes CASSWETGLGETQYF.

The chain recombines TRBV28 with TRBJ1-2; TRBD1 matches 8 bases. After removal of 6 bases from V and 4 bases from J, the junction contained 7 bases not matched to a gene. The germline gives CDR1 MDHEN, CDR2 SYDVKM. The CDR3 spans 14 residues. For the CDR3, the DNA is TGTGCCAGCAGCTCCGGACAGGGAGGCTATGGCTACACCTTC. It is translated as CASSSGQGGYGYTF.

The genes are TRBV5-1 and TRBJ2-7; D perhaps matches TRBD2 (6 bases). The CDR3 spans 15 residues. Trimming shortened V by 0 bases and J by 7 bases, and 17 bases separated the two germline ends. The germline V gene has CDR1 SGHRS and CDR2 YFSETQ. CDR3 DNA: TGCGCCAGCAGCTTGGACGGCGGGACTGTCGGGGAGCAGTACTTC. As protein: CASSLDGGTVGEQYF.

This chain joins TRBV29-1 and TRBJ2-1; 7 bases line up with TRBD1. The germline V gene has CDR1 SQVTM and CDR2 ANQGSEA. There are 15 residues in the CDR3. Trimming removed 4 bases from V and 7 bases from J; junction bases left unmatched: 13. CDR3 residues: CSVARWGQMGNEQFF. CDR3 nucleotides: TGCAGCGTTGCCCGATGGGGACAGATGGGGAATGAGCAGTTCTTC.

With regard to this clonotype: A read error may account for a junction end that differs from germline. The V call is TRBV6-1, the J call TRBJ2-3; possibly TRBD1 for D (6 bases). The CDR3 is 15 amino acids. CDR1 and CDR2 (germline): MNHNS, SASEGT. CDR3 coding DNA: TGTACCAGCAGTGAATACGACAGGATCCCAGATACGCAGTATTTT. Translated: CTSSEYDRIPDTQYF.

J is TRBJ2-1 and V is TRBV28; TRBD2 agrees at 13 bases. CDR1 and CDR2 from the germline V gene are MDHEN and SYDVKM. Trimming at V came to 4 bases and at J to 6 bases, leaving 6 bases not matched to a gene. The CDR3 totals 16 residues. CDR3 sequence (DNA): TGTGCCAGCAGTTCGAGGACTAGCGGGAGAGCCAATGAGCAGTTCTTC. Its protein product is CASSSRTSGRANEQFF.

The V and J genes are TRBV28 and TRBJ2-5; 10 bases match TRBD2. The germline V gene has CDR1 MDHEN and CDR2 SYDVKM. This CDR3 has 16 residues. Trimming at V came to 8 bases and at J to 2 bases, leaving 11 bases not matched to a gene. The CDR3 region is CASRPLSGRVQETQYF. The CDR3 bases are TGTGCCAGCCGACCGTTGAGCGGGAGGGTTCAAGAGACCCAGTACTTC.

This clonotype was detected a few times. A much larger clone sits a single nucleotide away, making a read error possible. The genes are TRBV6-4 and TRBJ2-7; 9 bases are shared with TRBD2. Trimming at V came to 6 bases and at J to 6 bases, leaving 9 bases not matched to a gene. Looked up from germline, CDR1 is MRHNA and CDR2 is SNTAGT. The length of the CDR3 is 14 residues. In DNA form, the CDR3 reads TGTGCCAGCAGGGAAGTAGCGGGAGACGGCGAGCAGTACTTC. This codes for CASREVAGDGEQYF.

The chain is built from TRBV20-1 and TRBJ1-5, with D tentatively TRBD1 (6 bases). Looked up from germline, CDR1 is DFQATT and CDR2 is SNEGSKA (reference sequence). The V gene lost 0 bases and the J gene lost 6 bases, with 12 bases spanning the gap. CDR3 length: 14 amino acids. This chain's CDR3 is CSARDPGAGQPQHF. DNA for the CDR3: TGCAGTGCTAGAGATCCAGGGGCCGGTCAGCCCCAGCATTTT.

About this clonotype: A read error may produce the germline difference seen at one junction end. J is TRBJ2-5 and V is TRBV10-3; 12 positions agree with TRBD2. Germline-derived CDR1 and CDR2 are ENHRY and SYGVKD. The CDR3 spans 17 residues. The CDR3 region is CATSESSSGRVGETQYF. DNA of the CDR3: TGTGCCACCAGTGAGTCTTCTAGCGGGAGGGTAGGAGAGACCCAGTACTTC.

The chain combines TRBV20-1 with TRBJ2-3; D call uncertain. V was shortened by 4 bases and J by 0 bases, with 5 bases between the two germline ends. The germline V gene has CDR1 DFQATT and CDR2 SNEGSKA (reference sequence). This CDR3 spans 12 amino acids. The CDR3 DNA is TGCAGTGCTACACCGAGCACAGATACGCAGTATTTT. It codes for CSATPSTDTQYF.

The chain recombines TRBV7-2 with TRBJ1-2; no reliable D call. V was cut by 5 bases and J by 9 bases, with 19 bases left in between. CDR3 length equals 14 residues. CDR1 and CDR2 (germline): SGHTA, FQGNSA. CDR3 sequence (DNA): TGTGCCAGCAGCCCACTCACAAATCCGGCCCGCTACACCTTC. It specifies CASSPLTNPARYTF.

V is TRBV4-1 and J is TRBJ1-2; D is unresolved. The V end was cut by 5 bases, the J end by 0 bases, with 13 bases between. CDR3 length equals 15 residues. Germline CDR1 reads MGHRA; CDR2 reads YSYEKL. Here the CDR3 reads CASSSLGSANYGYTF. CDR3 in DNA: TGCGCCAGCAGCTCCCTTGGCTCAGCTAACTATGGCTACACCTTC.

The chain carries TRBV5-6 and TRBJ2-4, with D hard to call. The CDR3 loop spans 14 amino acids. V was shortened by 4 bases and J by 0 bases, with 8 bases between the two germline ends. Germline CDR1 and CDR2: SGHDT and YYEEEE. DNA for the CDR3: TGTGCCAGCAGCGCACTCCGAGCCAAAAACATTCAGTACTTC. Translating gives CASSALRAKNIQYF.

V and J are TRBV7-9 and TRBJ2-3, with a tentative D call TRBD2 (6 bases). The germline V and J ends were trimmed by 1 base and 1 base, with 12 bases remaining between them. The CDR3 runs to 16 residues. Germline values: CDR1 SEHNR, CDR2 FQNEAQ (reference sequence). CDR3 loop: CASSLDLSGGTDTQYF. In DNA form, the CDR3 reads TGTGCCAGCAGCTTAGACCTTAGCGGAGGCACAGATACGCAGTATTTT.

V and J are TRBV15 and TRBJ2-1; TRBD1 matches 8 bases. The germline gives CDR1 LNHNV, CDR2 YYDKDF (reference sequence). J lost 4 bases, V lost 3 bases, and 8 bases had no gene match. The CDR3 length is 16 residues. CDR3 DNA sequence: TGTGCCACCAGCAGGTTCGGACAGGGAAAGTACAATGAGCAGTTCTTC. It yields the protein CATSRFGQGKYNEQFF.